What follows is one T cell receptor beta chain and its context. Its antigen is not identified. V lost 3 bases to trimming and J lost 0 bases; unmatched junction nucleotides: 7. The CDR3 runs to 17 residues. The germline V gene encodes CDR1 KGHSH and CDR2 LQKENI. The record originates from a study of response to subunit inactivated influenza vaccine. General study results and limits: It was the authors' suggestion that each seasonal influenza vaccination recruits few new T cells.

TCRdb fed the RT-PCR reads into MiXCR, producing one record per CDR3 protein. This table has 860,000 or so distinct CDR3 sequences, 21% appearing once. This material consisted of PBMCs from blood, taken approximately 5 days after vaccination. This receptor was identified in a man aged 50 to 59 who received an inactivated influenza vaccine. V is TRBV18 and J is TRBJ1-2, with TRBD1 matching 10 bases. The CDR3 nucleotides are TGTGCCAGCTCACCGGGGACAGGGGCACTAGCTAACTATGGCTACACCTTC. Translated: CASSPGTGALANYGYTF.